Shown below are 9 T cell receptor beta chains from a single sample sequenced in a study of long-term antiretroviral therapy in people with HIV. They ran version v3.0 of the immunoSEQ assay at survey level. Clones were sequenced by immunoSEQ multiplex PCR, and TCRdb holds only the in-frame ones, with some missing. Here the sample spans fewer than 45,000 clones, about 80% being singletons. The sequencing here drew on unsorted PBMCs, taken 3.4 years after starting antiretroviral therapy. The receptors were sampled from a man aged 25-45 years with HIV.

The J gene is TRBJ1-2, the V gene TRBV5-1, with 9 bases identical to TRBD1. After removal of 2 bases from V and 5 bases from J, the junction contained 7 bases not matched to a gene. The CDR3 runs 15 residues. Germline V gene lookup returns CDR1 SGHRS and CDR2 YFSETQ. DNA of the CDR3: TGCGCCAGCAGCTTAACCACAGGGGGCTGGTATGGCTACACCTTC. It is translated as CASSLTTGGWYGYTF. The entire variable domain, with the rest obtained from reference TRBV5-1 and TRBJ1-2, is as follows: KAGVTQTPRYLIKTRGQQVTLSCSPISGHRSVSWYQQTPGQGLQFLFEYFSETQRNKGNFPGRFSGRQFSNSRSEMNVSTLELGDSALYLCASSLTTGGWYGYTFGSGTRLTVV.

This chain connects TRBV7-6 to TRBJ2-3; D is possibly TRBD1 (5 bases). Trimming pared 3 bases from V and 0 bases from J, leaving 10 bases between. CDR1 and CDR2 from the germline V gene are SGHVS and FNYEAQ. The CDR3 has 15 amino acids. The CDR3 sequence is CASSFGATSTDTQYF. The DNA for the CDR3 is TGTGCCAGCAGCTTTGGGGCTACTAGCACAGATACGCAGTATTTT.

The chain couples TRBV7-3 to TRBJ2-3; 9 positions agree with TRBD2. Germline assignment: CDR1 SGHTA and CDR2 FQGTGA. Trimming cost V 1 base and J 3 bases; bases outside gene matches: 2. The CDR3 covers 15 residues. CDR3 protein: CASSLRLAETDTQYF. CDR3 nucleotides: TGTGCCAGCAGCTTAAGACTAGCGGAGACAGATACGCAGTATTTT. The variable domain in full, completed from reference TRBV7-3 and TRBJ2-3, reads GAGVSQTPSNKVTEKGKYVELRCDPISGHTALYWYRQSLGQGPEFLIYFQGTGAADDSGLPNDRFFAVRPEGSVSTLKIQRTERGDSAVYLCASSLRLAETDTQYFGPGTRLTVL.

This chain uses TRBV20-1 with TRBJ2-5; D is perhaps TRBD2 (5 bases). The length of the CDR3 is 10 residues. The germline V gene has CDR1 DFQATT and CDR2 SNEGSKA (reference sequence). V dropped 6 bases and J dropped 5 bases, with 7 bases sitting between them. The CDR3 reads CSAGEETQYF. CDR3 DNA sequence: TGCAGTGCGGGAGAGGAGACCCAGTACTTC.

This clone appeared once. CDR3 loop: CASSRRGSGNTIYF. CDR3 nucleotide sequence: TGTGCCAGCAGTCGCAGGGGCTCTGGAAACACCATATATTTT. The chain is built from TRBV2 and TRBJ1-3, with a possible D match to TRBD1 (6 bases). CDR3 length: 14 residues. Trimming removed 5 bases at V and 0 bases at J, with 8 bases between. Germline loops: CDR1 SNHLY, CDR2 FYNNEI.

The chain carries TRBV18 and TRBJ1-3; no firm D call. The CDR3 runs 13 residues. The ends were cut back, 1 base at V and 9 bases at J, with 10 bases in the middle. Germline V gives CDR1 KGHSH, CDR2 LQKENI. In DNA form, the CDR3 reads TGTGCCAGCTCACCACTCGTGGAGGCCACCATATATTTT. It codes for CASSPLVEATIYF.

The sample holds one count of this clone. The chain recombines TRBV7-2 with TRBJ2-7, with D uncertain. The CDR3 is 13 amino acids. From germline, CDR1 is SGHTA and CDR2 FQGNSA. Trimming took 5 bases from V and 3 from J, leaving 11 bases between them. CDR3 loop: CASSRFQSYEQYF. CDR3 coding DNA: TGTGCCAGCAGCCGCTTCCAGAGCTACGAGCAGTACTTC.

This clone was found once. The V gene is TRBV27, the J gene TRBJ2-7; D gene uncertain. Germline CDR1 is MNHEY and CDR2 is SMNVEV (reference sequence). The V gene lost 4 bases and the J gene lost 4 bases, with 11 bases spanning the gap. The CDR3 is 13 residues long. CDR3 sequence: CASSWSAKYEQYF. The CDR3 DNA reads TGTGCCAGCAGTTGGTCGGCCAAGTACGAGCAGTACTTC.

This clone has just one count. The chain carries TRBV5-1 and TRBJ2-7; D unclear. CDR3 length equals 12 residues. Deletions cut 2 bases from V and 3 bases from J, with 6 bases between. Germline-derived CDR1 and CDR2 are SGHRS and YFSETQ. This CDR3 reads CASSLTDYEQYF. The CDR3 DNA sequence: TGCGCCAGCAGCTTAACGGACTACGAGCAGTACTTC.